This TCR beta chain was profiled in a study of cytomegalovirus exposure and HLA in healthy donors. Overall study results and limits: The study recorded 160 or so TCR beta chains that were cytomegalovirus-associated. Trimming of TCR beta V- and J-genes showed a link, identified in a later analysis, to a missense DCLRE1C variant.

The CDR3 extends over 14 amino acids. V dropped 6 bases and J dropped 6 bases, with 14 bases sitting between them. Germline values: CDR1 MRHNA, CDR2 SNTAGT. By its share, this clone is medium-sized. Its antigen remains unknown. The study ran its PCR with 60 Vbeta and 13 Jbeta primers. Sequencing was performed with immunoSEQ multiplex PCR; in TCRdb, only in-frame clones are kept and a portion is missing. The repertoire includes about 120,000 clones, around 66% of them detected once, and 8% to 9% sits in the top ten. This chain connects TRBV6-4 to TRBJ2-2; TRBD2 is a possible D gene (6 bases). This sequence was found in a woman aged 40-49 years in good health and CMV-seropositive. Sequencing was performed on PBMCs. The CDR3 sequence: CASSAKGEAGELFF. As DNA, the CDR3 is TGTGCCAGCAGCGCCAAAGGGGAGGCCGGGGAGCTGTTTTTT.